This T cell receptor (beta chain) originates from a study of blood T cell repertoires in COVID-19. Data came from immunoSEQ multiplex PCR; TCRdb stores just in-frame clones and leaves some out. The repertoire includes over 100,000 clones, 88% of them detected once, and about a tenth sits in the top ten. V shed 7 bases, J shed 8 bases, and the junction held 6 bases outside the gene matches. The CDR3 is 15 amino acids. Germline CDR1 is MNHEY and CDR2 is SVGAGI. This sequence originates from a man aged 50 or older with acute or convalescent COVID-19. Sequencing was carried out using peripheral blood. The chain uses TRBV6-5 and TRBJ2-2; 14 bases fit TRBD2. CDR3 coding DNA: TGTGCCAGCAACGGACTAGCGGGAGGAGTTGGGGAGCTGTTTTTT. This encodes CASNGLAGGVGELFF.